The clone carrying this T cell receptor (beta chain) was counted a few times. The germline CDR1 and CDR2 sequences are KGHDR and SFDVKD. The CDR3 length is 14 residues. Trimming pared 10 bases from V and 0 bases from J, leaving 12 bases between. The data stem from a study of T cell responses to AZD1222 COVID-19 vaccine. TCRdb's table, derived via immunoSEQ multiplex PCR, lists solely in-frame clones and lacks some. Of over 65,000 clones in the sample, around 85% are singletons; the top ten hold roughly 7.7%. Sample: peripheral blood, taken on day 0 of AZD1222 vaccination. The chain is built from TRBV24-1 and TRBJ1-5, with D possibly TRBD1 on 5 matching bases. This sequence was found in an adult in good health. CDR3 sequence reads: CATRDLFSNQPQHF. As DNA, the CDR3 is TGTGCCACAAGGGACTTATTTAGCAATCAGCCCCAGCATTTT.